The sample holds a few counts of the clone carrying this T cell receptor beta chain. The target antigen is unknown. Researchers ran the PCR with 60 Vbeta and 13 Jbeta primers. The table came from immunoSEQ multiplex PCR; TCRdb's copy has only in-frame clones and leaves some out. The repertoire has around 160,000 clones, over 65% of them found once; the top ten carry 10% to 15%. This sample was included in a study of cytomegalovirus exposure and HLA in healthy donors. Study-wide points: Among the most significant clusters, several appeared linked to common viral pathogens in a later analysis. Most TCRs appeared rarely, but some public TCRs recurred in many donors. The productive fraction for most TCR beta V segments was about 87% or about 30% in an earlier analysis. Reports indicate that TCR beta sequences accurately predicted the HLA-A and HLA-B alleles of most subjects.

The sample taken for sequencing was PBMCs. This receptor was obtained from a man between 40 and 49 years old in good health and CMV-seropositive.

CDR3 bases: TGTGCCAGCAGCTTAGGACGGGGCGGGAGTAACAATGAGCAGTTCTTC. As protein: CASSLGRGGSNNEQFF. The chain employs TRBV7-6 and TRBJ2-1; 7 bases line up with TRBD2. V was clipped by 1 base and J by 5 bases; unmatched bases: 8. The CDR3 is 16 amino acids. The germline gives CDR1 SGHVS, CDR2 FNYEAQ.